The 29 T cell receptor beta chains given below trace back to one sample, sequenced in a study of T cell responses to AZD1222 COVID-19 vaccine. Libraries were prepared by immunoSEQ multiplex PCR; TCRdb keeps only in-frame clonotypes and omits some of them. The profile shows 90,000 to 150,000 clones, about 85% of them singletons. The sequencing here drew on peripheral blood, taken on day 0 of AZD1222 vaccination. The receptors stem from an adult in good health.

The chain carries TRBV29-1 and TRBJ2-1; D is perhaps TRBD1 (6 bases). This CDR3 region has 14 residues. The germline CDR1 and CDR2 sequences are SQVTM and ANQGSEA. The V gene lost 4 bases and the J gene lost 3 bases, with 13 bases spanning the gap. DNA of the CDR3: TGCAGCGTTGTGATGGGGGCTAGCTACAATGAGCAGTTCTTC. Amino acid sequence: CSVVMGASYNEQFF.

The chain couples TRBV19 to TRBJ2-7, with 7 bases identical to TRBD2. This CDR3 has 13 amino acids. Germline values: CDR1 LNHDA, CDR2 SQIVND (reference sequence). The V and J ends lost 3 bases and 3 bases, in that order; junction bases with no gene match: 2. CDR3 sequence: CASSMGGNYEQYF. As DNA, the CDR3 is TGTGCCAGTAGTATGGGGGGGAACTACGAGCAGTACTTC.

This clone occurred once. The chain employs TRBV5-1 and TRBJ1-1; 8 nucleotides match TRBD1. This CDR3 spans 16 amino acids. Germline V gene data show CDR1 as SGHRS and CDR2 as YFSETQ. V was clipped by 4 bases and J by 1 base; unmatched bases: 9. The CDR3 nucleotides read TGCGCCAGCAGCCAGGGGGCGCGTGTGGGGAACACTGAAGCTTTCTTT. It codes for CASSQGARVGNTEAFF.

The table lists this clone with a count of one. The genes are TRBV6-5 and TRBJ1-6; D perhaps matches TRBD1 (5 bases). This CDR3 contains 15 residues. Trimming pared 10 bases from V and 4 bases from J, leaving 17 bases between. Germline assignment: CDR1 MNHEY and CDR2 SVGAGI. The CDR3 loop is CATNPRGAYNSPLHF. CDR3 bases: TGTGCCACGAACCCTCGAGGGGCATATAATTCACCCCTCCACTTT.

The chain recombines TRBV21-1 with TRBJ1-5. TRBV21-1 is designated a pseudogene. This CDR3 has 13 residues. CDR3 residues: CASSSRFKLPQHF. The CDR3 DNA reads as TGTGCCAGCAGCTCCCGATTTAAATTGCCCCAGCATTTT.

Here the CDR3 DNA reads TGTGCCAGTACGGGGGACTTGCATGGCTACACCTTC. As protein: CASTGDLHGYTF. V is TRBV19 and J is TRBJ1-2; tentatively, D is TRBD1 (5 bases). Trimming removed 7 bases at V and 6 bases at J, with 12 bases between. CDR3 length: 12 amino acids. CDR1 and CDR2 (germline): LNHDA, SQIVND (reference sequence). The complete variable domain, with remaining parts taken from reference TRBV19 and TRBJ1-2, reads DGGITQSPKYLFRKEGQNVTLSCEQNLNHDAMYWYRQDPGQGLRLIYYSQIVNDFQKGDIAEGYSVSREKKESFPLTVTSAQKNPTAFYLCASTGDLHGYTFGSGTRLTVV.

The V and J genes are TRBV5-1 and TRBJ1-3; D gene unclear. Trimming removed 5 bases from V and 0 bases from J, with 6 bases in between. CDR3 size: 13 residues. Germline CDR1 reads SGHRS; CDR2 reads YFSETQ. CDR3 loop: CASSHISGNTIYF. CDR3 nucleotides: TGCGCCAGCAGTCACATCTCTGGAAACACCATATATTTT.

The chain combines TRBV12-3 or TRBV12-4 with TRBJ1-6; D might be TRBD1 (5 bases). The CDR3 extends over 13 amino acids. Trimming took 6 bases from V and 7 from J, leaving 10 bases between them. This chain's CDR3 is CASSAGGNSPLHF. The CDR3 coding sequence is TGTGCCAGCAGCGCCGGGGGGAATTCACCCCTCCACTTT.

The genes are TRBV7-9 and TRBJ1-5; D unclear. V was cut by 2 bases and J by 1 base, with 6 bases left in between. The CDR3 sequence is 14 residues long. The germline V gene encodes CDR1 SEHNR and CDR2 FQNEAQ (reference sequence). CDR3 in DNA: TGTGCCAGCAGCTTAAGCAGGAGCAATCAGCCCCAGCATTTT. Protein product: CASSLSRSNQPQHF.

The chain carries TRBV18 and TRBJ1-1; the D gene is possibly TRBD1 (5 bases). Germline V gives CDR1 KGHSH, CDR2 LQKENI. Trimming removed 2 bases from V and 1 base from J, with 14 bases in between. The CDR3 runs 16 residues. The CDR3 reads CASSPTGPRENTEAFF. In DNA, the CDR3 is TGTGCCAGCTCACCAACGGGGCCCCGGGAGAACACTGAAGCTTTCTTT. Looking up the rest from reference TRBV18 and TRBJ1-1 gives the full variable domain: NAGVMQNPRHLVRRRGQEARLRCSPMKGHSHVYWYRQLPEEGLKFMVYLQKENIIDESGMPKERFSAEFPKEGPSILRIQQVVRGDSAAYFCASSPTGPRENTEAFFGQGTRLTVV.

The chain links TRBV7-2 to TRBJ2-5, with D uncertain. Germline V gene sequence: CDR1 SGHTA, CDR2 FQGNSA. The CDR3 loop spans 13 amino acids. Trimming pared 1 base from V and 4 bases from J, leaving 7 bases between. The CDR3 reads CASSLGNRETQYF. The CDR3 bases are TGTGCCAGCAGCTTAGGGAATCGAGAGACCCAGTACTTC. Combining the CDR3 with reference TRBV7-2 and TRBJ2-5 gives the whole variable domain GAGVSQSPSNKVTEKGKDVELRCDPISGHTALYWYRQSLGQGLEFLIYFQGNSAPDKSGLPSDRFSAERTGGSVSTLTIQRTQQEDSAVYLCASSLGNRETQYFGPGTRLLVL.

In this sample, this clone turned up a few times. V is TRBV7-8 and J is TRBJ2-7, with 9 bases aligning to TRBD1. The CDR3 extends over 16 amino acids. Trimming removed 1 base from V and 2 bases from J; junction bases left unmatched: 6. CDR1 and CDR2 from the germline V gene are SGHVS and FQNEAQ. The CDR3 sequence: CASSLVGTGTPYEQYF. The CDR3 coding sequence is TGTGCCAGCAGCTTAGTGGGGACAGGGACCCCCTACGAGCAGTACTTC.

This chain uses TRBV6-5 with TRBJ2-5; TRBD1 might be the D (5 bases). Trimming removed 6 bases from V and 2 bases from J, with 10 bases in between. This CDR3 spans 13 amino acids. Germline V gives CDR1 MNHEY, CDR2 SVGAGI. CDR3 in DNA: TGTGCCAGCAGGTTAGGGGCGCAAGAGACCCAGTACTTC. Its protein is CASRLGAQETQYF.

The chain recombines TRBV5-4 with TRBJ2-3, with 8 bases that match TRBD1. V trimming: 3 bases; J trimming: 2 bases; junction bases outside the gene matches: 11. CDR1 SGHNT and CDR2 YYREEE come from the germline V gene (reference sequence). The CDR3 totals 17 residues. CDR3 in DNA: TGTGCCAGCAGCTGGCGGACAGGGCCTAGTCTCACAGATACGCAGTATTTT. This sequence encodes CASSWRTGPSLTDTQYF. The variable domain in full, completed from reference TRBV5-4 and TRBJ2-3, reads ETGVTQSPTHLIKTRGQQVTLRCSSQSGHNTVSWYQQALGQGPQFIFQYYREEENGRGNFPPRFSGLQFPNYSSELNVNALELDDSALYLCASSWRTGPSLTDTQYFGPGTRLTVL.

The chain uses TRBV6-5 and TRBJ1-2; D uncertain. Trimming took 10 bases from V and 7 from J, leaving 19 bases between them. The CDR3 totals 13 residues. Germline V gives CDR1 MNHEY, CDR2 SVGAGI. Written as DNA, the CDR3 is TGTGCCACCAAAGAGGCCCACCTAGGTGGCTACACCTTC. Translation: CATKEAHLGGYTF.

The CDR3 DNA follows: TGTGCCAGTAGTATTAGGCCCGAGGGGTTGAAGTGGGGCCTCTCCTACAATGAGCAGTTCTTC. Translated: CASSIRPEGLKWGLSYNEQFF. The rearrangement uses TRBV19 and TRBJ2-1; the D gene could be TRBD1 or TRBD2 (5 bases each). Germline V lookup: CDR1 LNHDA, CDR2 SQIVND (reference sequence). This CDR3 is 21 amino acids long. Trimming left V 3 bases short and J 0 bases short, with 27 bases between.

The V gene is TRBV3-1 (or the pseudogene TRBV3-2), the J gene TRBJ1-6, with D unclear. With 1 base removed from V and 4 bases from J, the gap between germline ends came to 5 bases. This CDR3 spans 14 amino acids. Germline values: CDR1 LGHDT, CDR2 YNNKEL (reference sequence). The CDR3 reads CASSQAGYNSPLHF. The DNA of the CDR3 is TGTGCCAGCAGCCAAGCCGGGTATAATTCACCCCTCCACTTT.

This chain uses TRBV4-1 with TRBJ1-1; the D is unclear. CDR3 size: 15 residues. V was shortened by 2 bases and J by 5 bases, with 15 bases between the two germline ends. Germline V gene sequence: CDR1 MGHRA, CDR2 YSYEKL. CDR3 residues: CASSQSRGGRTEAFF. In DNA form, the CDR3 reads TGCGCCAGCAGCCAATCGCGGGGAGGACGGACTGAAGCTTTCTTT.

The chain carries TRBV5-1 and TRBJ1-1; the D is unclear. CDR1 SGHRS and CDR2 YFSETQ come from the germline V gene. This CDR3 contains 14 residues. V lost 0 bases, J lost 0 bases, and 6 bases lay in between. The DNA of the CDR3 is TGCGCCAGCAGCTTGGTTGGGTTGAACACTGAAGCTTTCTTT. It codes for CASSLVGLNTEAFF.

The chain joins TRBV6-5 to TRBJ1-6; tentatively, D is TRBD1 (6 bases). Germline assignment: CDR1 MNHEY and CDR2 SVGAGI. V was pared by 2 bases and J by 10 bases, with 12 bases between. The length of the CDR3 is 14 residues. CDR3 protein: CASSYTGRSSPLHF. The DNA for the CDR3 is TGTGCCAGCAGTTACACAGGGCGTAGCTCACCCCTCCACTTT.

V usage is TRBV7-2 and J usage is TRBJ1-5, with D tentatively TRBD1 (5 bases). The V end lost 5 bases, the J end lost 3 bases, and 14 bases lay between the germline ends. The CDR3 sequence is 15 residues long. Germline CDR1 is SGHTA and CDR2 is FQGNSA. In DNA, the CDR3 is TGTGCCAGCAGCCCTTGGGCAGGGACCAATCAGCCCCAGCATTTT. Protein product: CASSPWAGTNQPQHF.

The chain couples TRBV7-8 to TRBJ2-7; D tentatively fits TRBD1 or TRBD2 (5 bases each). Trimming took off 1 base at V and 3 bases at J, with 10 bases between the two ends. Germline V lookup: CDR1 SGHVS, CDR2 FQNEAQ. The CDR3 totals 14 residues. CDR3 sequence reads: CASSLGDEDYEQYF. CDR3 nucleotides: TGTGCCAGCAGCTTAGGGGACGAGGACTACGAGCAGTACTTC.

V usage is TRBV29-1 and J usage is TRBJ2-7; the D is unclear. V was clipped by 6 bases and J by 3 bases, with 9 bases between them. CDR3 length: 11 amino acids. CDR1 is SQVTM and CDR2 is ANQGSEA in the germline V gene. CDR3 in amino acids: CSVVLGYEQYF. Here the CDR3 DNA reads TGCAGCGTCGTGCTAGGCTACGAGCAGTACTTC.

In this sample, this clone turned up a few times. The J gene is TRBJ2-6, the V gene TRBV4-3; tentatively, D is TRBD2 (6 bases). In germline, CDR1 is LGHNA, CDR2 YSLEER. V was shortened by 3 bases and J by 4 bases, with 13 bases between the two germline ends. The CDR3 covers 16 residues. The CDR3 spells CASSQGGVGGANVLTF. The CDR3 DNA reads TGCGCCAGCAGCCAGGGGGGAGTCGGAGGGGCCAACGTCCTGACTTTC.

The rearrangement joins TRBV2 to TRBJ1-6; D gene ambiguous. Trimming removed 6 bases from V and 13 bases from J, with 13 bases in between. The germline V gene has CDR1 SNHLY and CDR2 FYNNEI. This CDR3 is 12 amino acids long. The CDR3 region is CASSSLSPPLHF. The CDR3, as DNA: TGTGCCAGCAGCTCTTTGTCTCCGCCCCTCCACTTT.

The chain links TRBV7-2 to TRBJ2-2; D unresolved. This CDR3 contains 14 residues. Germline V gives CDR1 SGHTA, CDR2 FQGNSA. V was clipped by 1 base and J by 7 bases, with 10 bases between them. DNA for the CDR3: TGTGCCAGCAGCTTAGTCAGGTTTGACGGGGAGCTGTTTTTT. This gives the protein CASSLVRFDGELFF.

Here the CDR3 DNA reads TGCGCCAGCAGCCAAGACAGGGGGGTGAGGGCTGAAGCTTTCTTT. Residues: CASSQDRGVRAEAFF. This rearrangement joins TRBV4-3 to TRBJ1-1; 7 bases line up with TRBD1. Germline loops: CDR1 LGHNA, CDR2 YSLEER. The trim removed 0 bases at V and 6 bases at J, leaving 7 bases unmatched. The CDR3 is 15 amino acids.

V is TRBV5-6 and J is TRBJ1-2; D remains ambiguous. This CDR3 is 14 amino acids long. Germline CDR1 is SGHDT and CDR2 is YYEEEE. Trimming removed 6 bases at V and 8 bases at J, with 20 bases between. CDR3 coding DNA: TGTGCCAGCACCCAGGACCCGAGTTATTTCGGCTACACCTTC. Translated: CASTQDPSYFGYTF.

This clone is a singleton in its sample. V usage is TRBV6-1 and J usage is TRBJ1-1; perhaps TRBD1 as D (6 bases). CDR3 length: 14 residues. Germline CDR1 reads MNHNS; CDR2 reads SASEGT. V was pared by 2 bases and J by 3 bases, with 10 bases between. The DNA for the CDR3 is TGTGCCAGCAGTGAATTGGGGGCGGACACTGAAGCTTTCTTT. Its protein is CASSELGADTEAFF.